The entry below describes one T cell receptor (beta chain). The antigen remains undetermined. The sample originates from a study of T cells in localized non-small cell lung cancer. The method was immunoSEQ multiplex PCR; TCRdb's version includes in-frame clones alone and lacks a portion of them. The profile shows about 3,200 clones, under 30% of them singletons. V lost 1 base and J lost 3; bases outside the gene matches: 8. The CDR3 length is 17 residues. Germline CDR1 reads KGHSH; CDR2 reads LQKENI. Study-wide results and limits: Prolonged overall survival went with higher T cell density in the blood. Adjacent lung tissue had a median around 57 of the top 100 clones found in the tumor. The study found T cell clonality highest in uninvolved adjacent lung, above tumor.

Samples of adjacent lung lacking atypia were obtained no closer than 2 cm to the tumor margin. The clonotype originates from a woman aged 35 to 70 with stage I lung adenocarcinoma. The starting material was normal lung tissue next to the tumor, obtained before any cancer treatment. The V and J genes are TRBV18 and TRBJ2-1; 8 nucleotides line up with TRBD2. This CDR3 is CASSPRGAGENYNEQFF. The CDR3 region has the DNA TGTGCCAGCTCACCACGCGGAGCGGGGGAAAACTACAATGAGCAGTTCTTC.